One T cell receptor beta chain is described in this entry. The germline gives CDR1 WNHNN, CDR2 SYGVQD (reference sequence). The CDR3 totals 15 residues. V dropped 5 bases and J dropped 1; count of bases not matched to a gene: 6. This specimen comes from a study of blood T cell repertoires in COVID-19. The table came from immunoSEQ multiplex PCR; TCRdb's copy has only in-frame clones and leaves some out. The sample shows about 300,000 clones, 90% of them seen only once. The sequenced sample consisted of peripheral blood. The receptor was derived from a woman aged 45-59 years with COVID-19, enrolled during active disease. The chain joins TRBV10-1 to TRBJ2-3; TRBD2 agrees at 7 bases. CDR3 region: CASSPKGLRTDTQYF. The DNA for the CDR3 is TGCGCCAGCAGTCCTAAGGGACTACGCACAGATACGCAGTATTTT.